Below are 5 T cell receptor beta chains sequenced from a single sample in a study of OX40 agonist ivuxolimab in advanced cancers. The library came from the immunoSEQ multiplex PCR assay. TCRdb took this table from immuneACCESS and kept in-frame rearrangements with V and J called. Such tables lack part of the clones; where checked against another copy, unresolved V genes explain under half of the gap, and the rest is unexplained. Within this sample are tens of thousands of clones, with approximately 94% of them counted one time only. Approximately 2.4% of the sample lies in the top ten. Source: CD4+ or CD8+ T cells sorted from blood, taken in a trial of the OX40 agonist ivuxolimab. Source of these receptors: an adult with an advanced solid tumor such as melanoma, head and neck, liver or kidney cancer.

The chain uses TRBV5-6 and TRBJ2-3; no reliable D call. The V and J ends lost 2 bases and 3 bases respectively, with 4 bases between them. This CDR3 region has 12 residues. From germline, CDR1 is SGHDT and CDR2 YYEEEE. The CDR3 DNA sequence: TGTGCCAGCAGCTTATTTACAGATACGCAGTATTTT. Translated: CASSLFTDTQYF.

This clone was recorded once. This sequence joins TRBV10-1 and TRBJ1-1; D is undetermined. The length of the CDR3 is 13 residues. Per the germline V gene, CDR1 is WNHNN and CDR2 is SYGVQD (reference sequence). V dropped 0 bases and J dropped 1 base, with 3 bases sitting between them. The CDR3 region is CASSESENTEAFF. Written as DNA, the CDR3 is TGCGCCAGCAGTGAGTCGGAGAACACTGAAGCTTTCTTT.

This chain uses TRBV7-9 with TRBJ2-7; TRBD2 aligns across 7 bases. Trimming cost V 5 bases and J 4 bases; bases outside gene matches: 11. Germline CDR1 SEHNR, CDR2 FQNEAQ (reference sequence). There are 15 residues in the CDR3. DNA for the CDR3: TGTGCCAGCAGCAGCGGGACCGAAGGGGTTTACGAGCAGTACTTC. Its translation: CASSSGTEGVYEQYF.

The V call is TRBV11-2, the J call TRBJ2-5; the D gene is possibly TRBD1 (5 bases). The CDR3 is 14 amino acids. The V end lost 5 bases, the J end lost 1 base, and 11 bases lay between the germline ends. Germline assignment: CDR1 SGHAT and CDR2 FQNNGV. CDR3 amino acids: CASSPRQPQETQYF. CDR3 in DNA: TGTGCCAGCAGCCCCCGACAGCCCCAAGAGACCCAGTACTTC.

This clone showed up just once. The J gene is TRBJ1-2, the V gene TRBV11-2; D may be TRBD1 (6 bases). CDR1 and CDR2 (germline): SGHAT, FQNNGV. V was pared by 3 bases and J by 4 bases, with 12 bases between. CDR3 length: 14 amino acids. CDR3 DNA: TGTGCCAGCAGCTTCGGGGGGGCCCGCTATGGCTACACCTTC. It encodes CASSFGGARYGYTF.